The T cell receptor (beta chain) described here comes from a study of identical twins. Study-wide results and caveats: Those out-of-frame alpha sequences shared by twins showed an excess of low generation probability. Sharing of beta out-of-frame sequences by twins showed a weaker excess.

The CDR3 has 16 amino acids. V lost 7 bases and J lost 5; bases outside the gene matches: 17. TCRdb reprocessed the 5' RACE reads via MiXCR and lists one record per CDR3 protein. This sample carries roughly 720,000 distinct CDR3 sequences, roughly 18% of them seen once, and the ten largest clones take under 15%. Of note for this clonotype: Its antigen is not known.

The same data also contributed to another study, on T cells expressing NK-cell markers. As reported in that work: Among the eight sequenced donors, seven tested HCMV-seropositive and one tested seronegative.

This sequence was found in a young woman in good health. V gene TRBV12-3 or TRBV12-4 combines with J gene TRBJ2-7; 7 bases map to TRBD2. The sample taken for sequencing was PBMCs. The CDR3 spells CASTPRGAGVSHEQYF. CDR3 nucleotide sequence: TGTGCCAGCACCCCTCGGGGCGCGGGAGTTTCCCACGAGCAGTACTTC.